This TCR beta chain was sequenced for a study of blood T cells in healthy people across ages. In this sample, this clonotype turned up many times. Its target is unknown. The CDR3 covers 14 residues. Trimming removed 4 bases at V and 0 bases at J, with 11 bases between. CDR1 and CDR2 from the germline V gene are SGDLS and YYNGEE. Points from the study as a whole: No conclusive comparison of naive versus antigen-experienced cells was possible with unsorted PBMCs.

A second PCR of 7 to 11 cycles used a sample-barcoded 5' primer and a J-beta primer mix. TCRdb processed the 5' RACE reads anew with MiXCR; each CDR3 protein has one entry. The sample includes hundreds of thousands of distinct CDR3 sequences, approximately 29% of them seen just once. Each donor was a healthy Caucasian individual from Russia, aged roughly 6 to 95. The chain is built from TRBV9 and TRBJ2-7, with D tentatively TRBD1 (6 bases). Sequenced: blood. The sequence derives from a woman of 80 years or more in good health. CDR3 nucleotide sequence: TGTGCCAGCAGCATAGGACAGCTCTCCTACGAGCAGTACTTC. Its protein is CASSIGQLSYEQYF.